This TCR beta chain was sequenced during a study of T cells after yellow fever vaccination. This clonotype showed up many times. V was clipped by 7 bases and J by 5 bases; unmatched bases: 7. The germline V gene encodes CDR1 DFQATT and CDR2 SNEGSKA (reference sequence). The CDR3 runs 13 residues. A 5'RACE template-switching step, the method used to make TCR cDNA, added a universal primer site and UMIs. MiXCR, run by TCRdb on the 5' RACE reads, gives a single entry per CDR3 protein. The sample has some 550,000 distinct CDR3 sequences; 15% to 20% are singletons. The clonotype comes from a young man who received the YFV17D yellow fever vaccine. The source material was PBMCs, sampled 15 days after the yellow fever booster vaccination. The chain joins TRBV20-1 to TRBJ2-1; 8 bases align to TRBD1. CDR3 sequence reads: CSVGTGYNNEQFF. The CDR3 DNA sequence: TGCAGTGTGGGGACAGGCTATAACAATGAGCAGTTCTTC.